This T cell receptor beta chain was retrieved from a study of radiation and T cells in renal cell carcinoma. Across the study: Nephrectomy followed 15 Gy stereotactic body radiation by 4 weeks. Study-level points and caveats: From baseline, blood top tumor clonotypes peaked at 2 weeks post-radiation.

TCRdb's copy holds only in-frame clones and misses some; the assay was immunoSEQ multiplex PCR. The data show more than 150,000 clones, about 91% seen once. Time point given: blood 2 weeks post-SBRT. The treatment was: 15 Gy SBRT to primary tumor, nephrectomy 4 weeks later. Clear cell pathology was present in this patient's renal cell carcinoma. The V segment lost 1 base and the J segment 1 base; nucleotides outside the gene matches: 1. The germline V gene encodes CDR1 SGHAT and CDR2 FQNNGV. This CDR3 region has 15 residues. Worth noting for this clone: Its antigen remains unknown.

The V and J genes are TRBV11-2 and TRBJ2-7; 10 nucleotides agree with TRBD2. The sequence was collected from a woman between 50 and 59 years old with renal cell carcinoma. Sequenced here: blood, sampled from a patient whose treatment included radiotherapy and nephrectomy. The CDR3 loop is CASSLVSGGSYEQYF. CDR3 nucleotide sequence: TGTGCCAGCAGCTTAGTTAGCGGGGGGTCCTACGAGCAGTACTTC.